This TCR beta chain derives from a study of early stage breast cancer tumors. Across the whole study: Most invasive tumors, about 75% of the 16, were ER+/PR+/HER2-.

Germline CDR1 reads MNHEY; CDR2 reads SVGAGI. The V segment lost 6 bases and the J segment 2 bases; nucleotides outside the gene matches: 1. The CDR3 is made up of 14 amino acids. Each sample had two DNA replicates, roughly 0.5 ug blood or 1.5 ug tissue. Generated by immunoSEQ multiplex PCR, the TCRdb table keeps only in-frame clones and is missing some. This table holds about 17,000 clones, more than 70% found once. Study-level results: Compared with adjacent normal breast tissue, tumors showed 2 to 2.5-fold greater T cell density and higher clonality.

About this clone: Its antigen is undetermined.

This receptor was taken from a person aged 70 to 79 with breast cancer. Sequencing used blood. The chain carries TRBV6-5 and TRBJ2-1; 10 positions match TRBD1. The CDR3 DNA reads TGTGCCAGCAGGGACAGGGGGGCCTACAATGAGCAGTTCTTC. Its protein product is CASRDRGAYNEQFF.